What follows describes a single TCR beta chain. What it recognizes is unknown. The data derive from a study of blood T cells in healthy people across ages. Study-level findings and limits: Estimated diversity that came from one million T cells was considered an underestimate.

CDR3 length: 10 residues. Germline loops: CDR1 SNHLY, CDR2 FYNNEI. V was pared by 6 bases and J by 5 bases, with 4 bases between. Next came a second PCR, run for roughly 6 to 11 cycles, which used a sample-barcoded 5' primer along with a J-beta primer mix. TCRdb ran MiXCR on the 5' RACE reads and lists one entry per CDR3 protein. Of hundreds of thousands of distinct CDR3 sequences detected, roughly half appear once; the ten largest clones hold roughly 14%. The clonotype comes from a woman older than 75 in good health. The sequenced sample was blood. J is TRBJ1-1 and V is TRBV2; D uncertain. CDR3 sequence reads: CASRITEAFF. For the CDR3, the DNA is TGTGCCAGCAGGATAACTGAAGCTTTCTTT.